This record concerns one TCR beta chain sequence. The entry originates in a study of T cells expressing NK-cell markers. After re-calling the 5' RACE reads, TCRdb lists one entry per CDR3 protein, DNA absent. The sample data list 300,000 to 450,000 distinct CDR3 sequences. The germline CDR1 and CDR2 sequences are MNHNS and SASEGT. The CDR3 runs 14 residues. The specimen was blood T cells: a sorted CD56 or NKG2C T cell subset, CD4+ or CD8+ T cells, or bulk PBMC T cells (not recorded which). The gene calls are TRBV6-1 and TRBJ2-7; TCRdb's D call of TRBD1 is untestable without DNA. The receptor comes from a man aged 18 to 69 in good health. CDR3: CASRDGQDYYEQYF.